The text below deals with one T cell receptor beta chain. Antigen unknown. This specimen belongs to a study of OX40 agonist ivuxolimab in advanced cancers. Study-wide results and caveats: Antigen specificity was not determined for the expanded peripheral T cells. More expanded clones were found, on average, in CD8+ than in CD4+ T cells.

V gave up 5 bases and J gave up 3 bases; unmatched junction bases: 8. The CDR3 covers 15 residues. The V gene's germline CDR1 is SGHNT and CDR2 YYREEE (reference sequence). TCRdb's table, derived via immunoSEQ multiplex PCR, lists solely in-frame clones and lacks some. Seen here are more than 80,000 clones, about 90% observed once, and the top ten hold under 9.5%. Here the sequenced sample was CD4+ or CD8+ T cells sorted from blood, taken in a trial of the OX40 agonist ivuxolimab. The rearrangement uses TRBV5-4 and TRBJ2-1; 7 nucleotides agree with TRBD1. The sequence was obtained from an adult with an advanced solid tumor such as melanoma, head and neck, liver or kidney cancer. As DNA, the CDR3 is TGTGCCAGCAGTTACGACAGGGCGGGCTACAATGAGCAGTTCTTC. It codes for CASSYDRAGYNEQFF. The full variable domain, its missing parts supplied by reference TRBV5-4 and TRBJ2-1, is ETGVTQSPTHLIKTRGQQVTLRCSSQSGHNTVSWYQQALGQGPQFIFQYYREEENGRGNFPPRFSGLQFPNYSSELNVNALELDDSALYLCASSYDRAGYNEQFFGPGTRLTVL.